This entry lists 3 T cell receptor beta chains sequenced from one sample in a study of T cell changes during pregnancy in multiple sclerosis. Sequencing used immunoSEQ multiplex PCR; TCRdb keeps in-frame clones, though not all of them. The sample has 60,000 to 75,000 clones, about 92% seen once. The specimen comprised peripheral blood, sampled after pregnancy. Receptors were obtained from a female donor with multiple sclerosis, enrolled in a pregnancy study.

V and J are TRBV4-3 and TRBJ2-1, with a possible D match to TRBD2 (6 bases). Germline V gives CDR1 LGHNA, CDR2 YSLEER. The CDR3 is 15 residues long. V was pared by 0 bases and J by 4 bases, with 10 bases between. The CDR3 region is CASSQDGGVYNEQFF. The CDR3 DNA follows: TGCGCCAGCAGCCAAGACGGGGGAGTTTACAATGAGCAGTTCTTC.

This clone was seen once. This sequence joins TRBV30 and TRBJ1-2, with 10 nucleotides matching TRBD1. The CDR3 extends over 12 amino acids. Germline CDR1 reads GTSNPN; CDR2 reads SVGIG (reference sequence). V lost 4 bases and J lost 9; bases outside the gene matches: 5. The CDR3 DNA reads as TGTGCCTGGACGGGACAGGGGATCAGCTACACCTTC. Translated, it gives CAWTGQGISYTF. Variable domain in full (rest from reference TRBV30 and TRBJ1-2): SQTIHQWPATLVQPVGSPLSLECTVEGTSNPNLYWYRQAAGRGLQLLFYSVGIGQISSEVPQNLSASRPQDRQFILSSKKLLLSDSGFYLCAWTGQGISYTFGSGTRLTVV.

About this clone itself: This sample also contains other DNA sequences that code for the same CDR3. The chain's CDR3 is CASSPPGGLAKNIQYF. In DNA, the CDR3 is TGTGCCAGCAGTCCTCCGGGGGGGCTAGCCAAAAACATTCAGTACTTC. V is TRBV28 and J is TRBJ2-4, with 8 nucleotides matching TRBD2. V gave up 5 bases and J gave up 0 bases; unmatched junction bases: 6. The germline V gene has CDR1 MDHEN and CDR2 SYDVKM. This CDR3 comprises 16 residues.